These T cell receptor beta chains were read from a single sample in a study of shared T cell receptors in the human thymus. Clones were read by immunoSEQ multiplex PCR, and TCRdb kept only the in-frame ones, dropping some. The repertoire consists of 500,000 to 850,000 clones, with roughly 86% occurring once and the leading ten covering roughly 0.0087%. This sample was shared with a second study, whose subject was human thymus T cells.

Sequencing was carried out using thymocytes. These receptors were obtained from a boy under two years old with a congenital heart defect. CDR3s include the opening cysteine and the closing phenylalanine or tryptophan. Clone size is not always given. Where it is, it says once, few, many or a class for expanded clones.

TRBV6-5 | NA | CASSYQQGVAFF
TRBV2 | NA | CASSLTGPYNEQFF
TRBV14 | NA | CASSQELRAPPNIQYF
TRBV28 | NA | CASSFGRGEATNEKLFF
TRBV10-3 | once | CAIKGQGEYHEQFF
TRBV28 | NA | CATSDGFRDYTF
TRBV7-6 | NA | CASSLVPPTGSNQPQHF
TRBV29-1 | NA | CSVVLSTDTQYF
TRBV9 | NA | CASSVGSGVTDTQYF
TRBV28 | NA | CASSLRDTGGANYNEQFF
TRBV28 | NA | CASSLPGTGTFHEQYF
TRBV4-3 | NA | CASSQGDSGSYTF
TRBV10-3 | few | CAISDRDRGNYNEQFF
TRBV4-2 | NA | CASSLDWTSGIYEQYF
TRBV28 | NA | CASSFYRGGDNEQFF
TRBV5-6 | NA | CASSTQGPGELFF
TRBV11-2 | NA | CASSSRTSGDSYEQYF
TRBV2 | once | CASSERVYEQYF
TRBV27 | NA | CASSLGAPGIYEQYF
TRBV28 | NA | CASKTQGRSNQPQHF
TRBV15 | NA | CATSGGSPYEQYF
TRBV7-9 | NA | CASSNRAGGPYEQYF
TRBV27 | few | CASSHGTGSGNTIYF
TRBV5-1 | NA | CASSPSPDRAYEQFF
TRBV4-3 | NA | CASSQSPGTSGLGNEQFF
TRBV5-8 | NA | CASSLDRGYYGYTF
TRBV5-5 | NA | CASSLPHQGIETQYF
TRBV28 | once | CASSPRTGTEITYEAFF
TRBV4-2 | NA | CASSQDQGSYGYTF
TRBV28 | NA | CASSYKREGGQFF
TRBV28 | few | CASSFSGNTIYF
TRBV9 | NA | CASVGEGGYTF
TRBV19 | NA | CASSTLTPGQGNEFYEQYF
TRBV7-9 | NA | CASSSRTSGVVNEQFF
TRBV25-1 | few | CASGPSRDRDQQETQYF
TRBV6-1 | NA | CASRTHDRGYNEQFF
TRBV30 | NA | CAWSGTSGSNGELFF
TRBV5-1 | NA | CASSRGQEPNYGYTF
TRBV4-1 | NA | CASSHLPAASYNEQFF
TRBV4-1 | NA | CASSLRLAGRLYNEQFF
TRBV5-1 | NA | CASSLWGEGAVNTGELFF
TRBV5-4 | few | CASSFRPDNPMNTEAFF
TRBV4-3 | NA | CASSQNSSGGPYQETQYF
TRBV6-5 | NA | CASLPRSSGANVLTF
TRBV7-6 | NA | CASSLVRDRKSEQYF
TRBV4-3 | NA | CASSQNRVLSTEAFF
TRBV14 | NA | CASSQDLSGRSQLGAFF
TRBV21-1 | NA | CASSKRFGRGDCSNQPQHF
TRBV7-6 | NA | CASSPPVRDEQFF
TRBV6-1 | few | CASSEVTRVNTEAFF
TRBV19 | NA | CASSIGTDRSSSYEQYF
TRBV10-2 | NA | CASRRRTGQGYTF
TRBV25-1 | NA | CASSESWAFSRGTDTQYF
TRBV28 | NA | CGTGRAPGGSTYEQYF
TRBV6-1 | NA | CATGGQGVKSTEAFF